The rows below give T cell receptor beta chains drawn from one sample of a study of a mutant IDH1 vaccine in newly diagnosed glioma. Method: immunoSEQ multiplex PCR; TCRdb's copy keeps in-frame clones and lacks some. The sample has 25,000 to 40,000 clones; approximately 90% are singletons. These receptors have no known antigen. This sample comprised PBMCs, obtained from a glioma patient whose treatment included an IDH1 peptide vaccine. The receptors originated from a man in his forties with glioma. Both conserved end residues are part of each CDR3. D genes are given only for firm matches.

J: TRBJ2-3; V: TRBV5-4; D: TRBD2; CDR3: CASSFGLATDTQYF
J: TRBJ2-7; V: TRBV6-6; D: TRBD1; CDR3: CASSYPDRSYEQYF
J: TRBJ2-1; V: TRBV7-2; D: NA; CDR3: CASSQGQGTYNEQFF
J: TRBJ1-3; V: TRBV18; D: NA; CDR3: CASSPPGTRSGNTIYF
J: TRBJ2-1; V: TRBV11-2; D: TRBD2; CDR3: CASSLAGTSRNEQFF
J: TRBJ2-7; V: TRBV10-2; D: TRBD1; CDR3: CASQRQGSSYEQYF
J: TRBJ1-2; V: TRBV4-1; D: NA; CDR3: CASSQQSRTLNYGYTF
J: TRBJ2-2; V: TRBV29-1; D: TRBD1; CDR3: CSVDGDRDGGELFF
J: TRBJ1-2; V: TRBV4-1; D: TRBD1; CDR3: CASRNPGTVDGYTF
J: TRBJ2-3; V: TRBV9; D: NA; CDR3: CASSDDRTVSTDTQYF
J: TRBJ2-7; V: TRBV5-4; D: TRBD1; CDR3: CASSPLRDRGNEQYF
J: TRBJ2-3; V: TRBV10-1; D: NA; CDR3: CASGGFRTDTQYF
J: TRBJ1-5; V: TRBV5-6; D: NA; CDR3: CASSLTGEYQPQHF
J: TRBJ1-2; V: TRBV6-1; D: NA; CDR3: CASSATGTSVGIYGYTF
J: TRBJ1-1; V: TRBV27; D: NA; CDR3: CASSFSVTPNTEAFF
J: TRBJ1-5; V: TRBV30; D: NA; CDR3: CAWSETADNQPQHF